The 27 T cell receptor beta chains below all came from one sample that was sequenced in a study of shared clonotypes between healthy human individuals. The protocol was immunoSEQ multiplex PCR, while the TCRdb copy is restricted to in-frame clones and leaves out a portion. The data hold millions of clones, with roughly 93% observed a single time. The sequenced material came from naive CD4+ T cells from PBMCs. Indicated subset: CD45RA+ positively selected. These TCRs come from a man younger than 35 in good health. Some clones in this sample may be carry-over from other donors' samples.

This chain uses TRBV7-2 with TRBJ2-7; TRBD1 matches 10 bases. The germline CDR1 and CDR2 sequences are SGHTA and FQGNSA. There are 15 residues in the CDR3. J was trimmed by 4 bases and V by 5 bases; bases with no gene match: 8. CDR3 sequence (DNA): TGTGCCAGCAGCCCCCGGACAGGGGGTCTGTACGAGCAGTACTTC. It translates to CASSPRTGGLYEQYF.

The rearrangement links TRBV13 to TRBJ2-7; 10 positions match TRBD1. The CDR3 is 15 residues long. Germline V gene lookup returns CDR1 PRHDT and CDR2 FYEKMQ (reference sequence). V lost 5 bases, J lost 4 bases, and 8 bases stayed unmatched. CDR3 in amino acids: CASSAPGTGVYEQYF. The CDR3 nucleotides read TGTGCCAGCAGCGCGCCCGGGACAGGGGTGTACGAGCAGTACTTC.

This chain joins TRBV15 and TRBJ2-1; D not certain. CDR3 length: 12 residues. The V end was cut by 8 bases, the J end by 6 bases, with 11 bases between. The germline CDR1 and CDR2 sequences are LNHNV and YYDKDF (reference sequence). CDR3 in amino acids: CATSLLANEQFF. CDR3 DNA: TGTGCCACCTCCCTCTTGGCCAATGAGCAGTTCTTC.

The sample holds one count of this clone. The chain employs TRBV19 and TRBJ2-7; TRBD1 agrees at 7 bases. The CDR3 has 14 amino acids. After removal of 1 base from V and 4 bases from J, the junction contained 4 bases not matched to a gene. The germline V gene has CDR1 LNHDA and CDR2 SQIVND (reference sequence). The CDR3 loop reads CASSIGVRGYEQYF. The CDR3 DNA sequence: TGTGCCAGTAGTATAGGGGTCAGGGGGTACGAGCAGTACTTC. Complete variable domain (other parts from reference TRBV19 and TRBJ2-7): DGGITQSPKYLFRKEGQNVTLSCEQNLNHDAMYWYRQDPGQGLRLIYYSQIVNDFQKGDIAEGYSVSREKKESFPLTVTSAQKNPTAFYLCASSIGVRGYEQYFGPGTRLTVT.

V usage is TRBV29-1 and J usage is TRBJ1-1; no firm D call. The V end lost 4 bases, the J end lost 0 bases, and 15 bases lay between the germline ends. This CDR3 spans 15 amino acids. Germline V CDR1 and CDR2: SQVTM, ANQGSEA. CDR3 region: CSVAFGAVMNTEAFF. CDR3 bases: TGCAGCGTTGCCTTCGGTGCAGTCATGAACACTGAAGCTTTCTTT.

This clone was counted once. The chain uses TRBV9 and TRBJ2-1, with no clear D. V lost 0 bases to trimming and J lost 8 bases, with 15 bases between them. The CDR3 is 15 amino acids. Germline loops: CDR1 SGDLS, CDR2 YYNGEE. CDR3 DNA: TGTGCCAGCAGCGTAGAGCCCCAAACGTTCGATGAGCAGTTCTTC. Residues: CASSVEPQTFDEQFF.

The genes are TRBV6-1 and TRBJ2-7, with D possibly called TRBD1 or TRBD2 (6 bases each). Trimming cost V 0 bases and J 2 bases, with 11 bases left between them. The germline gives CDR1 MNHNS, CDR2 SASEGT. There are 15 residues in the CDR3. CDR3 amino acids: CASSEAGGMAYEQYF. CDR3 nucleotide sequence: TGTGCCAGCAGTGAAGCAGGGGGGATGGCCTACGAGCAGTACTTC.

The chain employs TRBV4-2 and TRBJ1-2; 7 nucleotides align to TRBD1. V dropped 0 bases and J dropped 8; count of bases not matched to a gene: 9. Germline V CDR1 and CDR2: LGHNA, YNFKEQ. CDR3 length: 15 amino acids. The CDR3 is CASSQERQGLNGYTF. DNA for the CDR3: TGTGCCAGCAGCCAAGAGAGACAGGGACTGAACGGCTACACCTTC.

The CDR3 here is CASTKRHAANYGYTF. CDR3 in DNA: TGTGCCAGCACCAAGCGCCACGCAGCTAACTATGGCTACACCTTC. The chain combines TRBV9 with TRBJ1-2; D is unresolved. The CDR3 sequence is 15 residues long. CDR1 and CDR2 from the germline V gene are SGDLS and YYNGEE. V was cut by 6 bases and J by 0 bases, with 15 bases left in between.

The chain couples TRBV19 to TRBJ1-1; D is unclear. Germline CDR1 and CDR2: LNHDA and SQIVND (reference sequence). The CDR3 is 13 amino acids. Between the trimmed V and J ends, which lost 6 bases and 0 bases, there was a span of 8 bases. The CDR3 protein is CASSKEVNTEAFF. The DNA of the CDR3 is TGTGCCAGTAGCAAGGAAGTGAACACTGAAGCTTTCTTT. Variable domain in full (rest from reference TRBV19 and TRBJ1-1): DGGITQSPKYLFRKEGQNVTLSCEQNLNHDAMYWYRQDPGQGLRLIYYSQIVNDFQKGDIAEGYSVSREKKESFPLTVTSAQKNPTAFYLCASSKEVNTEAFFGQGTRLTVV.

The chain carries TRBV5-1 and TRBJ2-3; TRBD2 matches at 11 bases. The CDR3 sequence is 17 residues long. V dropped 4 bases and J dropped 1; count of bases not matched to a gene: 8. CDR1 and CDR2 (germline): SGHRS, YFSETQ. The CDR3 protein is CASSGWTSGLRTDTQYF. DNA for the CDR3: TGCGCCAGCAGCGGATGGACTAGCGGGCTCCGCACAGATACGCAGTATTTT.

J is TRBJ1-4 and V is TRBV6-1, with D maybe TRBD1 (6 bases). The CDR3 has 16 amino acids. V lost 3 bases, J lost 8 bases, and 19 bases lay in between. Germline V gene data show CDR1 as MNHNS and CDR2 as SASEGT. This chain's CDR3 is CASSEDVGGLREKLFF. The DNA of the CDR3 is TGTGCCAGCAGTGAGGACGTTGGGGGGCTGAGAGAAAAACTGTTTTTT.

This clone showed up just once. Other DNA sequences in the sample encode the same CDR3. V and J are TRBV4-1 and TRBJ1-3; weak D call: TRBD1 (5 bases). CDR3 length: 14 amino acids. Germline CDR1 is MGHRA and CDR2 is YSYEKL. Deletions cut 1 base from V and 4 bases from J, with 8 bases between. The CDR3 bases are TGCGCCAGCAGCCAAGCAGGGTCCGGAAACACCATATATTTT. Protein sequence: CASSQAGSGNTIYF.

CDR3 loop: CASRPPGRPYEQYF. Written as DNA, the CDR3 is TGTGCCAGCAGACCCCCGGGCCGGCCCTACGAGCAGTACTTC. The V and J genes are TRBV6-5 and TRBJ2-7; D gene unclear. The CDR3 length is 14 residues. Germline CDR1 MNHEY, CDR2 SVGAGI. The germline V and J ends were trimmed by 6 bases and 2 bases, with 14 bases remaining between them.

The V and J genes are TRBV5-1 and TRBJ2-1; 12 bases are a match to TRBD2. This CDR3 spans 15 amino acids. Trimming took 3 bases from V and 4 from J; bases not matched to a gene: 2. Looked up from germline, CDR1 is SGHRS and CDR2 is YFSETQ. The CDR3 region is CASSWGTSGYNEQFF. In DNA, the CDR3 is TGCGCCAGCAGCTGGGGGACTAGCGGGTACAATGAGCAGTTCTTC.

The chain joins TRBV7-2 to TRBJ2-1, with D hard to call. V lost 2 bases and J lost 6, with 17 bases in between. The CDR3 is 16 amino acids. Germline CDR1 and CDR2: SGHTA and FQGNSA. The CDR3 region has the DNA TGTGCCAGCAGCTTATACTCCCGGGCCCCGCCCAATGAGCAGTTCTTC. Protein sequence: CASSLYSRAPPNEQFF.

The rearrangement joins TRBV29-1 to TRBJ2-7; maybe TRBD2 (5 bases). Germline V CDR1 and CDR2: SQVTM, ANQGSEA. This CDR3 is 14 amino acids long. V shed 4 bases and J shed 1 base, with 14 bases lying between them. The CDR3 DNA reads TGCAGCGTTGCCCACGGGGTCCCTTCCTACGAGCAGTACTTC. Its translation: CSVAHGVPSYEQYF.

This clone occurred a few times. CDR3 in DNA: TGTGCCAGCAGCTTAAGCCCGGGGCTGACTGAAGCTTTCTTT. Translating gives CASSLSPGLTEAFF. The rearrangement uses TRBV7-3 and TRBJ1-1; the D gene is possibly TRBD1 (5 bases). CDR1 and CDR2 from the germline V gene are SGHTA and FQGTGA. The V and J ends lost 1 base and 5 bases respectively, with 11 bases between them. The CDR3 loop spans 14 amino acids.

The rearrangement uses TRBV7-2 and TRBJ2-2; 10 positions match TRBD1. This CDR3 is built from 15 residues. V lost 1 base, J lost 8 bases, and 4 bases stayed unmatched. The germline V gene encodes CDR1 SGHTA and CDR2 FQGNSA. The DNA of the CDR3 is TGTGCCAGCAGCTTAGGGACAGGGGGTATTGGGGAGCTGTTTTTT. Its translation: CASSLGTGGIGELFF.

As to this clone: The junction shows a germline mismatch at one end, possibly a read error. This rearrangement joins TRBV18 to TRBJ2-2, with 12 bases lining up with TRBD1. Germline CDR1 reads KGHSH; CDR2 reads LQKENI. The CDR3 has 20 residues. The chain's CDR3 is CASSPPSHPPGTGGHRGVVF. Here the CDR3 DNA reads TGTGCCAGCTCACCACCGAGTCATCCCCCCGGGACAGGGGGCCACCGGGGAGTGGTTTTT.

V and J are TRBV27 and TRBJ1-3, with D unresolved. V lost 3 bases and J 0 bases, leaving 12 bases between the germline ends. CDR1 MNHEY and CDR2 SMNVEV come from the germline V gene (reference sequence). The CDR3 consists of 16 residues. The CDR3 here is CASSLVGGHSGNTIYF. CDR3 nucleotides: TGTGCCAGCAGTTTGGTAGGCGGCCACTCTGGAAACACCATATATTTT.

This clone was found a few times. The genes are TRBV5-1 and TRBJ1-2; a possible D gene is TRBD1 (5 bases). The CDR3 is 13 amino acids. CDR1 and CDR2 (germline): SGHRS, YFSETQ. Between the trimmed V and J ends, which lost 6 bases and 1 base, there was a span of 10 bases. The DNA for the CDR3 is TGCGCCAGCACATCAGGGCTTAACTATGGCTACACCTTC. Protein product: CASTSGLNYGYTF.

The V call is TRBV4-1, the J call TRBJ2-7; TRBD1 agrees at 9 bases. Trimming at V came to 1 base and at J to 3 bases, leaving 10 bases not matched to a gene. The CDR3 has 17 amino acids. Looked up from germline, CDR1 is MGHRA and CDR2 is YSYEKL. The CDR3 DNA sequence: TGCGCCAGCAGCCAAGTGCCGAGGGACAGGGAAAGCTACGAGCAGTACTTC. The encoded protein is CASSQVPRDRESYEQYF.

The CDR3 DNA reads as TGTGCCAGCAGCGGGGACAGGTCTTCGATGCAGTACTTC. Amino acids: CASSGDRSSMQYF. The genes are TRBV2 and TRBJ2-7, with 8 bases fitting TRBD1. The CDR3 loop spans 13 amino acids. Trimming at V came to 6 bases and at J to 9 bases, leaving 10 bases not matched to a gene. Germline CDR1 reads SNHLY; CDR2 reads FYNNEI.

The chain employs TRBV29-1 and TRBJ1-3; D may be TRBD1 (6 bases). The CDR3 spans 15 residues. V lost 5 bases and J lost 0, with 14 bases in between. The germline V gene has CDR1 SQVTM and CDR2 ANQGSEA. CDR3 coding DNA: TGCAGCGTTTTGACCGGGACAAACTCTGGAAACACCATATATTTT. Amino acid sequence: CSVLTGTNSGNTIYF.

The genes are TRBV11-3 and TRBJ2-7, with D perhaps matching TRBD1 or TRBD2 (5 bases each). Deletions cut 2 bases from V and 0 bases from J, with 14 bases between. The germline CDR1 and CDR2 sequences are SGHNT and YENEEA. This CDR3 comprises 16 residues. The DNA of the CDR3 is TGTGCCAGCAGCTTAAATGTGAGGGACCACTCCTACGAGCAGTACTTC. Translation gives CASSLNVRDHSYEQYF.

This clone was seen once. The chain carries TRBV28 and TRBJ1-4, with D possibly TRBD1 on 5 matching bases. Germline V lookup: CDR1 MDHEN, CDR2 SYDVKM. V was pared by 8 bases and J by 5 bases, with 15 bases between. CDR3 length: 14 residues. The DNA of the CDR3 is TGTGCCAGCCGTTCGCCAGGGAAAAATGAAAAACTGTTTTTT. This codes for CASRSPGKNEKLFF. Together with reference TRBV28 and TRBJ1-4, the CDR3 gives the full variable domain: DVKVTQSSRYLVKRTGEKVFLECVQDMDHENMFWYRQDPGLGLRLIYFSYDVKMKEKGDIPEGYSVSREKKERFSLILESASTNQTSMYLCASRSPGKNEKLFFGSGTQLSVL.